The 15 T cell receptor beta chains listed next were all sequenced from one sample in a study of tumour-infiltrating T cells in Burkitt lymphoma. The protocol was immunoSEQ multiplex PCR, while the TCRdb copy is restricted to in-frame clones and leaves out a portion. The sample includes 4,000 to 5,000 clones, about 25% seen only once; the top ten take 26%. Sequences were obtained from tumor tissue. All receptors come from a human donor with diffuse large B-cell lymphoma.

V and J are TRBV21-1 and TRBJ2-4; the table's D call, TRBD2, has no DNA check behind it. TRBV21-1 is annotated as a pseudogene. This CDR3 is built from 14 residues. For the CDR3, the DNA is TGTGCCAGCAGCAATATTTCCGCGGGAAACATTCAGTACTTC. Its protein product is CASSNISAGNIQYF.

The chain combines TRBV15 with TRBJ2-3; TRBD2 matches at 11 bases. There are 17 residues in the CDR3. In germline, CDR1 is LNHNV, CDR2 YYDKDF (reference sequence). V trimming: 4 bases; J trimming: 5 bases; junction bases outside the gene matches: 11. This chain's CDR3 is CATSKEIAGGPKDTQYF. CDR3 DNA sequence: TGTGCCACCAGCAAGGAAATAGCGGGAGGGCCAAAAGATACGCAGTATTTT.

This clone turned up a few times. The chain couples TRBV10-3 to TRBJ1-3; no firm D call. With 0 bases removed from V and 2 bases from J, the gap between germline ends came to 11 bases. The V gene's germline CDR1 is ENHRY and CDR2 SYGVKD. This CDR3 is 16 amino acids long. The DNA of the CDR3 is TGTGCCATCAGTGAGTCTGGAGCGTTACCTGGAAACACCATATATTTT. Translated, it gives CAISESGALPGNTIYF.

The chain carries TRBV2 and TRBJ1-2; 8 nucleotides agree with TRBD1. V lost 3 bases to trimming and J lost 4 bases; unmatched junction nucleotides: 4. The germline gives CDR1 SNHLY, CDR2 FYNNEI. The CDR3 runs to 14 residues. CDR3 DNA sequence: TGTGCCAGCAGTGAGGGTGGGACAGGCTATGGCTACACCTTC. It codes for CASSEGGTGYGYTF.

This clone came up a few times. The chain's CDR3 is CASNPTPSSYNEQFF. As DNA, the CDR3 is TGTGCCAGCAACCCTACCCCGAGCTCCTACAATGAGCAGTTCTTC. The chain employs TRBV13 and TRBJ2-1; D not resolved. V was shortened by 7 bases and J by 0 bases, with 13 bases between the two germline ends. CDR1 and CDR2 (germline): PRHDT, FYEKMQ (reference sequence). There are 15 residues in the CDR3.

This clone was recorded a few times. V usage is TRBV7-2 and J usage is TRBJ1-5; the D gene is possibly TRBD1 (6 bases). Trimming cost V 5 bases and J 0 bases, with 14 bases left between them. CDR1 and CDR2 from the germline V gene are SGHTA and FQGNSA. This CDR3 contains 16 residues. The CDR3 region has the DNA TGTGCCAGCAGCCAACAGGGCACGCATAGCAATCAGCCCCAGCATTTT. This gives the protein CASSQQGTHSNQPQHF.

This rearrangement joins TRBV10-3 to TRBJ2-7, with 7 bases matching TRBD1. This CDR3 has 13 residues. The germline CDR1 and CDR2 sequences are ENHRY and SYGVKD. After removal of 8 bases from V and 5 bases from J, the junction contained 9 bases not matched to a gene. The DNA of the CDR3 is TGTGCCATCCAGGACAGGTCCGGCGACGAGCAGTACTTC. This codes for CAIQDRSGDEQYF.

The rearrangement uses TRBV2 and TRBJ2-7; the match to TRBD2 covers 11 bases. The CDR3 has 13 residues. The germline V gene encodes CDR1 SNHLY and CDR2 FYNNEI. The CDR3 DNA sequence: TGTGCACATGGGACTAGCGGTTCCTACGAGCAGTACTTC. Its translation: CAHGTSGSYEQYF.

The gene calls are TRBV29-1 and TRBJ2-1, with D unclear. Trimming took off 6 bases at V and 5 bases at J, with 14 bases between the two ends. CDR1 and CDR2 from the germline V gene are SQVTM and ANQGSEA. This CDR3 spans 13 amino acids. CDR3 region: CSVLTALNNEQFF. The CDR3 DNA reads TGCAGCGTCCTGACTGCCCTCAACAATGAGCAGTTCTTC.

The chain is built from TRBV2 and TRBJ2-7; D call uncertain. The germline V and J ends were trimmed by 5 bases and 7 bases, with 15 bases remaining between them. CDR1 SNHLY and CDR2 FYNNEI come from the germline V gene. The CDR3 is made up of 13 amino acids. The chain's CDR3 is CASSHGPPLEQYF. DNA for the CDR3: TGTGCCAGCAGTCACGGACCGCCCTTGGAGCAGTACTTC.

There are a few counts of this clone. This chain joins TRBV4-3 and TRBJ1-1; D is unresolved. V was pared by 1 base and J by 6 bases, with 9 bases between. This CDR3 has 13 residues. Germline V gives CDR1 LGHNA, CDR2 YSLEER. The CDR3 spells CASSQVGGAEAFF. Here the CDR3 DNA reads TGCGCCAGCAGCCAAGTTGGCGGGGCTGAAGCTTTCTTT.

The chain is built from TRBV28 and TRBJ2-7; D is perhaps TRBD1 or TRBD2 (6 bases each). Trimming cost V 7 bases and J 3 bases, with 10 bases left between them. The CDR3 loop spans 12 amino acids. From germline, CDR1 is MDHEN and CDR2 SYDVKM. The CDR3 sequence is CASNKGGYEQYF. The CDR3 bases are TGTGCCAGCAATAAGGGGGGCTACGAGCAGTACTTC.

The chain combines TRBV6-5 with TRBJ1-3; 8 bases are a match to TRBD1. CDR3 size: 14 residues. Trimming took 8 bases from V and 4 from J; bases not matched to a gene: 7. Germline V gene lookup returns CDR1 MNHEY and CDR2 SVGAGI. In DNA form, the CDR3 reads TGTGCCAGCCTATCCAGGGGGCTCGGAAACACCATATATTTT. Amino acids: CASLSRGLGNTIYF.

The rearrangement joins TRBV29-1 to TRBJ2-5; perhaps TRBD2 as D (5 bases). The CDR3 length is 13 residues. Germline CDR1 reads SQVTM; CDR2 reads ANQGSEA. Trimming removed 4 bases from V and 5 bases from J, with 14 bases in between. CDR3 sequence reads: CSVVPDSGETQYF. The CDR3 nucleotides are TGCAGCGTTGTCCCGGACTCCGGGGAGACCCAGTACTTC.

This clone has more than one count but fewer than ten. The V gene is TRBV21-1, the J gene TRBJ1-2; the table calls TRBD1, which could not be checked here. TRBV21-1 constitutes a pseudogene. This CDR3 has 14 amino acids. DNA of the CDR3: TGTGCCAGCAGCATCGGGACAGACTATTATGGCTACACCTTC. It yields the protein CASSIGTDYYGYTF.